The TCR beta chain under discussion was sequenced for a study of T-cell reconstitution after alpha-beta-depleted transplantation in children. This clonotype was seen once. With a much larger clone just one base away, this may be a read error. Preparation of the TCRbeta library was carried out with unique molecular identifiers. MiXCR, applied by TCRdb to the PCR reads, yields one record per CDR3 protein. The sample carries some 220,000 distinct CDR3 sequences, under 13% recorded once. The sample consisted of PBMCs, taken before TCRalphabeta/CD19-depleted stem cell transplant. The receptor comes from a child under two years old with acute myeloid leukemia, due to receive a stem cell transplant.

DNA of the CDR3: TGCGCCAGCGGCGCCGGAAGAGATACGCAGTATTTT. This sequence encodes CASGAGRDTQYF. V and J are TRBV5-1 and TRBJ2-3; D not certain. This CDR3 spans 12 amino acids. Germline lookup yields CDR1 SGHRS and CDR2 YFSETQ. Trimming took off 7 bases at V and 5 bases at J, with 11 bases between the two ends.